This entry lists 15 T cell receptor beta chains sequenced from one sample in a study of blood T cell repertoires in COVID-19. The data were produced by immunoSEQ multiplex PCR, yet TCRdb's version contains in-frame clones alone and is incomplete. The sample contains roughly 150,000 clones, 83% of which appear only once. The sequenced sample was peripheral blood. The receptor source for this set is a woman older than 75 with acute or convalescent COVID-19.

CDR3 DNA sequence: TGTGCCAGCAGCCTCTCCCGGGCGAACACCGGGGAGCTGTTTTTT. Its translation is CASSLSRANTGELFF. The chain joins TRBV7-6 to TRBJ2-2; D is unresolved. CDR1 SGHVS and CDR2 FNYEAQ come from the germline V gene. V lost 5 bases and J lost 0, with 10 bases in between. This CDR3 has 15 amino acids. Drawing the rest from reference TRBV7-6 and TRBJ2-2, the complete variable domain is GAGVSQSPRYKVTKRGQDVALRCDPISGHVSLYWYRQALGQGPEFLTYFNYEAQQDKSGLPNDRFSAERPEGSISTLTIQRTEQRDSAMYRCASSLSRANTGELFFGEGSRLTVL.

The chain links TRBV5-1 to TRBJ2-1, with no clear D. CDR1 and CDR2 (germline): SGHRS, YFSETQ. Trimming stripped 1 base from V and 3 bases from J, with 11 bases between. The length of the CDR3 is 15 residues. CDR3 sequence reads: CASSLYEALYNEQFF. In DNA, the CDR3 is TGCGCCAGCAGCTTGTACGAGGCCCTCTACAATGAGCAGTTCTTC.

The rearrangement links TRBV11-2 to TRBJ2-2; 10 nucleotides agree with TRBD1. Germline V gene data show CDR1 as SGHAT and CDR2 as FQNNGV. The junction had 12 bases not matched to a gene; V was cut back by 4 bases and J by 4 bases. The CDR3 is 18 residues long. The CDR3 loop reads CASSSMLAGTGVTGELFF. As DNA, the CDR3 is TGTGCCAGCAGCTCTATGTTGGCCGGGACAGGGGTCACCGGGGAGCTGTTTTTT.

The chain has TRBV7-8 and TRBJ1-1; the D gene is possibly TRBD1 (5 bases). Trimming removed 1 base at V and 4 bases at J, with 16 bases between. This CDR3 comprises 16 residues. CDR1 and CDR2 (germline): SGHVS, FQNEAQ. CDR3 amino acids: CASSLVFGGWPTEAFF. The CDR3 DNA follows: TGTGCCAGCAGCTTAGTTTTCGGGGGTTGGCCCACTGAAGCTTTCTTT.

The V gene is TRBV28, the J gene TRBJ1-1, with D perhaps TRBD1 (6 bases). Germline-derived CDR1 and CDR2 are MDHEN and SYDVKM. Trimming cost V 8 bases and J 3 bases, with 13 bases left between them. The CDR3 runs 13 residues. The CDR3 nucleotides are TGTGCCAGCCCGGGCAGGGGTGACACTGAAGCTTTCTTT. This encodes CASPGRGDTEAFF.

The chain combines TRBV7-2 with TRBJ2-5; possibly TRBD1 for D (6 bases). With 6 bases removed from V and 2 bases from J, the gap between germline ends came to 13 bases. The CDR3 contains 14 residues. CDR1 SGHTA and CDR2 FQGNSA come from the germline V gene. CDR3 sequence (DNA): TGTGCCAGCAGACAGGGACCCGGGCAAGAGACCCAGTACTTC. Translating gives CASRQGPGQETQYF.

This clone is a singleton in its sample. The chain employs TRBV7-6 and TRBJ2-1, with TRBD1 matching over 8 bases. CDR3 size: 15 residues. The trim removed 5 bases at V and 3 bases at J, leaving 6 bases unmatched. Germline assignment: CDR1 SGHVS and CDR2 FNYEAQ. Here the CDR3 reads CASSRTTGGYNEQFF. The CDR3 bases are TGTGCCAGCAGCCGGACCACAGGGGGCTACAATGAGCAGTTCTTC.

A single count supports this clone. The genes are TRBV18 and TRBJ2-6; D ambiguous. The CDR3 spans 16 residues. Looked up from germline, CDR1 is KGHSH and CDR2 is LQKENI. Trimming shortened V by 1 base and J by 0 bases, and 7 bases separated the two germline ends. Written as DNA, the CDR3 is TGTGCCAGCTCACCACAAGTGAGCTCTGGGGCCAACGTCCTGACTTTC. This encodes CASSPQVSSGANVLTF.

The rearrangement uses TRBV28 and TRBJ2-7; 11 bases match TRBD1. With V trimmed by 5 bases and J by 3 bases, 21 bases remained unmatched. Germline CDR1 and CDR2: MDHEN and SYDVKM. The CDR3 contains 20 residues. The DNA of the CDR3 is TGTGCCAGCAGTCTACCCTCGGGGGGACAGGGGGGTCGGGATCGCTACGAGCAGTACTTC. Its translation: CASSLPSGGQGGRDRYEQYF. Combining the CDR3 with reference TRBV28 and TRBJ2-7 gives the whole variable domain DVKVTQSSRYLVKRTGEKVFLECVQDMDHENMFWYRQDPGLGLRLIYFSYDVKMKEKGDIPEGYSVSREKKERFSLILESASTNQTSMYLCASSLPSGGQGGRDRYEQYFGPGTRLTVT.

The gene calls are TRBV18 and TRBJ1-1; D remains unclear. V lost 0 bases and J 1 base, leaving 6 bases between the germline ends. The CDR3 has 14 residues. Germline CDR1 reads KGHSH; CDR2 reads LQKENI. The CDR3 bases are TGTGCCAGCTCACCACCCACGGGGAACACTGAAGCTTTCTTT. It yields the protein CASSPPTGNTEAFF.

This clone was picked up a small number of times. This rearrangement joins TRBV3-1 (or the pseudogene TRBV3-2) to TRBJ2-3, with TRBD2 matching over 7 bases. Trimming cost V 5 bases and J 6 bases; bases outside gene matches: 11. Looked up from germline, CDR1 is LGHDT and CDR2 is YNNKEL (reference sequence). CDR3 size: 15 residues. CDR3 amino acids: CASSSPGTTSDTQYF. DNA for the CDR3: TGTGCCAGCAGCTCGCCTGGGACTACGAGCGATACGCAGTATTTT.

V gene TRBV27 combines with J gene TRBJ1-3, with TRBD1 as a possible D gene (5 bases). Trimming took 2 bases from V and 1 from J, leaving 9 bases between them. Germline-derived CDR1 and CDR2 are MNHEY and SMNVEV (reference sequence). The CDR3 is 15 residues long. DNA for the CDR3: TGTGCCAGCAGTTTAAGGGGCCCATCTGGAAACACCATATATTTT. Protein sequence: CASSLRGPSGNTIYF.

This chain joins TRBV11-2 and TRBJ2-1; 8 positions agree with TRBD1. This CDR3 is built from 15 residues. Unmatched junction bases numbered 8, after V lost 7 bases and J lost 3 bases. CDR1 is SGHAT, CDR2 FQNNGV, per germline. CDR3 loop: CASTFGQGGYNEQFF. The CDR3 DNA sequence: TGTGCCAGCACCTTTGGACAGGGAGGCTACAATGAGCAGTTCTTC.

This clone was recorded only once. This chain links TRBV30 with TRBJ2-3; 9 bases fit TRBD2. The germline CDR1 and CDR2 sequences are GTSNPN and SVGIG (reference sequence). The CDR3 length is 16 residues. The V and J ends lost 1 base and 5 bases, in that order; junction bases with no gene match: 10. Here the CDR3 DNA reads TGTGCCTGGAGTGCCGGGAGGCGGGAGGGTAAAGATACGCAGTATTTT. This sequence encodes CAWSAGRREGKDTQYF.

This clone was seen more than once but under ten times. The chain recombines TRBV5-6 with TRBJ2-3; possibly TRBD2 for D (5 bases). The CDR3 totals 14 residues. Germline CDR1 SGHDT, CDR2 YYEEEE. Trimming removed 4 bases from V and 1 base from J, with 10 bases in between. The CDR3 reads CASSPGVGTDTQYF. DNA of the CDR3: TGTGCCAGCAGCCCCGGGGTAGGCACAGATACGCAGTATTTT.